The next 12 T cell receptor beta chains were all read from a single sample in a study of CXCR3-negative and CXCR3-positive naive CD8 T cells. Findings and caveats of the study: In CXCR3-positive naive cells, the TRB CDR3s were more hydrophobic than in CXCR3-negative naive cells.

Their cognate antigens are unknown. Via 5' RACE with UMI labels, TRB cDNA libraries were prepared. No DNA is given; TCRdb re-called the 5' RACE reads and lists each CDR3 protein once. Its table records 50,000 to 70,000 distinct CDR3 sequences. The sequenced sample consisted of naive CXCR3+ CD8+ T cells from blood. Documented subset: CD45RO-CCR7+CD27+CD95- naive CD8+ T cells expressing CXCR3 (TNR3+). The receptors were sampled from a human donor in good health. Some clones in this sample may be carry-over from other donors' samples.

The V and J genes are TRBV7-9 and TRBJ1-2; lacking DNA, the TRBD1 call made by TCRdb goes unchecked. CDR1 and CDR2 (germline): SEHNR, FQNEAQ (reference sequence). The CDR3 length is 15 residues. CDR3 residues: CASSPGTVLMDGYTF.

The gene calls are TRBV7-9 and TRBJ2-1. The CDR3 spans 11 residues. CDR1 SEHNR and CDR2 FQNEAQ come from the germline V gene (reference sequence). CDR3 region: CASSLGSEQFF.

The rearrangement joins TRBV20-1 to TRBJ2-7. The CDR3 is made up of 13 amino acids. CDR1 and CDR2 from the germline V gene are DFQATT and SNEGSKA (reference sequence). CDR3 region: CSARPLVTYEQYF.

The chain combines TRBV7-9 with TRBJ2-1; lacking DNA, the TRBD2 call made by TCRdb goes unchecked. CDR1 and CDR2 from the germline V gene are SEHNR and FQNEAQ (reference sequence). The CDR3 covers 11 residues. CDR3: CASRRADEQFF.

The chain employs TRBV28 and TRBJ2-7. CDR1 is MDHEN, CDR2 SYDVKM, per germline. The CDR3 extends over 16 amino acids. The CDR3 loop is CASSRLEMHNSYEQYF.

The gene calls are TRBV7-9 and TRBJ1-2; TCRdb's D gene call, TRBD1, goes unchecked for lack of DNA. The CDR3 length is 12 residues. Germline V CDR1 and CDR2: SEHNR, FQNEAQ (reference sequence). CDR3 sequence: CASARGNYGYTF. The full variable domain, rest sourced from reference TRBV7-9 and TRBJ1-2, is DTGVSQNPRHKITKRGQNVTFRCDPISEHNRLYWYRQTLGQGPEFLTYFQNEAQLEKSRLLSDRFSAERPKGSFSTLEIQRTEQGDSAMYLCASARGNYGYTFGSGTRLTVV.

V is TRBV29-1 and J is TRBJ2-1; no DNA is available, so the TRBD1 call from TCRdb remains unchecked. From germline, CDR1 is SQVTM and CDR2 ANQGSEA. The CDR3 is made up of 17 amino acids. The CDR3 is CSVDDLPDRAVYNEQFF.

The chain joins TRBV19 to TRBJ2-1; there is no DNA to check the TCRdb D call of TRBD1. The CDR3 runs 16 residues. The V gene's germline CDR1 is LNHDA and CDR2 SQIVND (reference sequence). The CDR3 loop reads CASSIDRGLPYNEQFF. The full variable domain, its missing parts supplied by reference TRBV19 and TRBJ2-1, is DGGITQSPKYLFRKEGQNVTLSCEQNLNHDAMYWYRQDPGQGLRLIYYSQIVNDFQKGDIAEGYSVSREKKESFPLTVTSAQKNPTAFYLCASSIDRGLPYNEQFFGPGTRLTVL.

The chain couples TRBV7-9 to TRBJ2-7; checking the TCRdb D call of TRBD1 is not possible without DNA. This CDR3 region has 16 residues. Germline V gene sequence: CDR1 SEHNR, CDR2 FQNEAQ (reference sequence). This chain's CDR3 is CASSSPPGGASYEQYF. The whole variable domain, filled in from reference TRBV7-9 and TRBJ2-7, reads DTGVSQNPRHKITKRGQNVTFRCDPISEHNRLYWYRQTLGQGPEFLTYFQNEAQLEKSRLLSDRFSAERPKGSFSTLEIQRTEQGDSAMYLCASSSPPGGASYEQYFGPGTRLTVT.

The V and J genes are TRBV6-5 and TRBJ2-2; the TCRdb D gene call, TRBD1, has no DNA to confirm it. Germline V lookup: CDR1 MNHEY, CDR2 SVGAGI. The CDR3 is made up of 15 amino acids. The CDR3 sequence is CASSARGESTGELFF.

The V and J genes are TRBV4-3 and TRBJ1-3. The CDR3 covers 15 residues. Germline CDR1 reads LGHNA; CDR2 reads YSLEER. This chain's CDR3 is CASSQDSNSGNTIYF.

CDR3 loop: CSVVGTPSYEQYF. This rearrangement joins TRBV29-1 to TRBJ2-7. CDR3 length: 13 amino acids. Germline V gene sequence: CDR1 SQVTM, CDR2 ANQGSEA.